This T cell receptor (beta chain) was identified during a study of cytomegalovirus exposure and HLA in healthy donors. Study results and limitations: In a later analysis, the majority of CMV-associated beta chains seemingly showed HLA restriction. While the bulk of TCR sequences proved rare, some public TCRs turned up in many donors.

With V trimmed by 3 bases and J by 4 bases, 10 bases remained unmatched. The CDR3 runs 17 residues. Germline CDR1 is SEHNR and CDR2 is FQNEAQ (reference sequence). Use of 60 Vbeta and 13 Jbeta primers characterized the PCR. Using immunoSEQ multiplex PCR, the repertoire was profiled, and TCRdb retains in-frame clones only, with some absent. This sample has roughly 100,000 clones, with 65% to 80% found just once. As for this clone: What it binds is unknown.

This sequence was found in a woman aged 45-60 years in good health and CMV-seropositive. The V and J genes are TRBV7-9 and TRBJ2-1; 9 bases map to TRBD2. The specimen was PBMCs. The CDR3 DNA sequence: TGTGCCAGCAGCTTCTTCCCAGCGGGGGGCCTATACAATGAGCAGTTCTTC. It translates to CASSFFPAGGLYNEQFF.